This TCR beta chain appears in the sequencing data of a study of cutaneous CD30+ T cell lymphoproliferative disorder and hepatitis E (dated by TCRdb to the late 2010s). Of note for this clone: Its specific antigen is unknown. Per-base quality was not reported, and no clone a single base away is much larger than it.

The germline V gene gives CDR1 as SQVTM and CDR2 as ANQGSEA. The trim is 4 bases for V and 5 bases for J, with a gap of 14 bases between the germline ends. Measured from the cysteine to the phenylalanine, the CDR3 is 14 residues long. Solely the CDR3 DNA is kept, with 42 bases framed from the first base. The library came from the immunoSEQ multiplex PCR assay. TCRdb mirrors the immuneACCESS table, restricted to in-frame sequences. Some clones are absent from its copies; in checked studies, under half trace to an unresolved V gene, and the reason for the others is unknown. The sample table holds about 7,700 clones, of which roughly 70% were seen once. Approximately 1.2% of the sample is held by the ten biggest clonotypes.

The rearrangement joined TRBV29-1 to TRBJ2-2; TRBD2 is a weak D gene call, 6 bases matching. Sample: blood. This TCR derives from a human donor with a cutaneous T cell lymphoproliferative disorder associated with hepatitis E virus. The DNA sequence reads TGCAGCGTTGGAGGCGGGAAAGGGACCGGGGAGCTGTTTTTT. This codes for CSVGGGKGTGELFF.